Listed here are 25 T cell receptor beta chains from one sample, sequenced in a study of control samples from healthy donors and cancer patients. Assay: immunoSEQ multiplex PCR; the TCRdb copy retains only in-frame clones and omits some. The data hold about 410,000 clones, with 90% observed a single time. Sequencing input: PBMCs. The receptors shown here come from a man in his forties or fifties with head and neck cancer.

V gene TRBV30 combines with J gene TRBJ2-1; D unclear. Germline loops: CDR1 GTSNPN, CDR2 SVGIG (reference sequence). Trimming cost V 0 bases and J 3 bases, with 6 bases left between them. This CDR3 region has 13 residues. The CDR3 reads CAWSVTDYNEQFF. The CDR3 region has the DNA TGTGCCTGGAGTGTAACAGACTACAATGAGCAGTTCTTC.

The chain links TRBV11-2 to TRBJ2-1, with a possible D match to TRBD2 (6 bases). Germline V CDR1 and CDR2: SGHAT, FQNNGV. Trimming shortened V by 5 bases and J by 6 bases, and 23 bases separated the two germline ends. The CDR3 has 17 amino acids. The CDR3: CASSLRDSSPLSNEQFF. The CDR3 DNA follows: TGTGCCAGCAGCCTCCGGGACTCGAGCCCCCTAAGCAATGAGCAGTTCTTC.

The chain carries TRBV14 and TRBJ2-5; D unclear. Germline lookup yields CDR1 SGHDN and CDR2 FVKESK. Trimming stripped 1 base from V and 4 bases from J, with 4 bases between. This CDR3 has 12 amino acids. The CDR3 nucleotides read TGTGCCAGCAGCCAAGGGCGAGAGACCCAGTACTTC. Amino acid sequence: CASSQGRETQYF.

The J gene is TRBJ2-7, the V gene TRBV6-5, with D uncertain. The germline V gene has CDR1 MNHEY and CDR2 SVGAGI. V gave up 7 bases and J gave up 3 bases, with 16 bases separating them. The CDR3 has 14 residues. As DNA, the CDR3 is TGTGCCAGCACCCTAGAGGACGGAATCTACGAGCAGTACTTC. It is translated as CASTLEDGIYEQYF.

A word on this clone: The same CDR3 arises from other DNA sequences in this sample as well. CDR3 DNA: TGTGCTAGTGGTCCCCCCGAGGAGACCCAGTACTTC. Translating it yields CASGPPEETQYF. The V call is TRBV12-5, the J call TRBJ2-5, with no clear D. Trimming took 5 bases from V and 5 from J, leaving 9 bases between them. This CDR3 has 12 amino acids. CDR1 and CDR2 from the germline V gene are LGHNT and FRNRAP.

This clone was seen a few times. The CDR3 spells CASSPLGTGEQYF. For the CDR3, the DNA is TGTGCCAGCAGCCCCTTAGGGACAGGCGAGCAGTACTTC. This rearrangement joins TRBV3-1 (or the pseudogene TRBV3-2) to TRBJ2-7; 8 positions agree with TRBD1. The CDR3 totals 13 residues. Germline CDR1 and CDR2: LGHDT and YNNKEL (reference sequence). V shed 4 bases, J shed 6 bases, and the junction held 5 bases outside the gene matches.

V is TRBV27 and J is TRBJ2-4, with D maybe TRBD1 (6 bases). V was shortened by 3 bases and J by 4 bases, with 10 bases between the two germline ends. This CDR3 has 14 residues. Germline CDR1 reads MNHEY; CDR2 reads SMNVEV (reference sequence). The CDR3 reads CASSFRGPKNIQYF. CDR3 DNA sequence: TGTGCCAGCAGTTTCAGGGGACCTAAAAACATTCAGTACTTC.

The chain couples TRBV11-2 to TRBJ1-6; 8 bases fit TRBD1. Per the germline V gene, CDR1 is SGHAT and CDR2 is FQNNGV. The CDR3 runs 14 residues. Germline trimming cut 2 bases from V and 7 bases from J; bases unmatched to any gene: 1. The CDR3 DNA reads TGTGCCAGCAGCTTAAACAGGGGGAATTCACCCCTCCACTTT. It yields the protein CASSLNRGNSPLHF. Complete variable domain (other parts from reference TRBV11-2 and TRBJ1-6): EAGVAQSPRYKIIEKRQSVAFWCNPISGHATLYWYQQILGQGPKLLIQFQNNGVVDDSQLPKDRFSAERLKGVDSTLKIQPAKLEDSAVYLCASSLNRGNSPLHFGNGTRLTVT.

This chain joins TRBV5-1 and TRBJ1-4; TRBD1 matches at 7 bases. The CDR3 has 14 residues. Trimming cost V 6 bases and J 3 bases; bases outside gene matches: 5. Germline loops: CDR1 SGHRS, CDR2 YFSETQ. CDR3 in DNA: TGCGCCAGCACCTCAGACAGGGCTAATGAAAAACTGTTTTTT. This codes for CASTSDRANEKLFF. Drawing the rest from reference TRBV5-1 and TRBJ1-4, the complete variable domain is KAGVTQTPRYLIKTRGQQVTLSCSPISGHRSVSWYQQTPGQGLQFLFEYFSETQRNKGNFPGRFSGRQFSNSRSEMNVSTLELGDSALYLCASTSDRANEKLFFGSGTQLSVL.

The chain has TRBV29-1 and TRBJ2-5; 7 bases match TRBD2. The CDR3 totals 13 residues. The J segment lost 5 bases and the V segment lost 7 bases, leaving 10 bases of the junction unmatched. The germline V gene has CDR1 SQVTM and CDR2 ANQGSEA. Written as DNA, the CDR3 is TGCAGCGGGGCGGGGAGGGCTCGGGAGACCCAGTACTTC. It encodes CSGAGRARETQYF.

V usage is TRBV5-1 and J usage is TRBJ2-5; 8 nucleotides line up with TRBD1. Germline V gene sequence: CDR1 SGHRS, CDR2 YFSETQ. With V trimmed by 5 bases and J by 5 bases, 5 bases remained unmatched. This CDR3 has 13 residues. CDR3 sequence: CASSFRGLETQYF. CDR3 DNA: TGCGCCAGCAGTTTCAGGGGGCTGGAGACCCAGTACTTC.

V is TRBV4-2 and J is TRBJ2-2; 8 bases map to TRBD2. The CDR3 spans 16 residues. Looked up from germline, CDR1 is LGHNA and CDR2 is YNFKEQ. V dropped 2 bases and J dropped 0; count of bases not matched to a gene: 2. The CDR3 region is CASSQHSGANTGELFF. The CDR3 region has the DNA TGTGCCAGCAGCCAACATAGCGGGGCGAACACCGGGGAGCTGTTTTTT.

This clone has just one count. The chain combines TRBV28 with TRBJ2-7; tentatively, D is TRBD1 (5 bases). Looked up from germline, CDR1 is MDHEN and CDR2 is SYDVKM. CDR3 length equals 13 residues. V lost 4 bases to trimming and J lost 2 bases, with 9 bases between them. CDR3 protein: CASSYTGTYEQYF. The CDR3 DNA is TGTGCCAGCAGTTACACAGGAACCTACGAGCAGTACTTC.

This chain links TRBV5-1 with TRBJ1-2; D gene ambiguous. This CDR3 is built from 14 residues. With 5 bases removed from V and 4 bases from J, the gap between germline ends came to 15 bases. The germline V gene has CDR1 SGHRS and CDR2 YFSETQ. CDR3 loop: CASSHDGSAYGYTF. The CDR3 nucleotides read TGCGCCAGCAGTCATGACGGGAGCGCCTATGGCTACACCTTC.

The rearrangement links TRBV6-1 to TRBJ1-2; 7 positions agree with TRBD1. The CDR3 consists of 19 residues. V lost 2 bases, J lost 1 base, and 16 bases stayed unmatched. Germline assignment: CDR1 MNHNS and CDR2 SASEGT. The CDR3 sequence is CASSELGGRGIFVNYGYTF. DNA of the CDR3: TGTGCCAGCAGTGAACTGGGAGGCAGGGGGATTTTCGTTAACTATGGCTACACCTTC.

The genes are TRBV18 and TRBJ2-3, with TRBD1 as a possible D gene (7 bases). CDR3 length: 15 residues. The germline V and J ends were trimmed by 2 bases and 6 bases, with 15 bases remaining between them. The V gene's germline CDR1 is KGHSH and CDR2 LQKENI. CDR3 bases: TGTGCCAGCTCACCAGGAGGGGGCATGCGGGATACGCAGTATTTT. It encodes CASSPGGGMRDTQYF.

The V call is TRBV6-6, the J call TRBJ2-2; the D gene is possibly TRBD2 (6 bases). Looked up from germline, CDR1 is MNHNY and CDR2 is SVGAGI (reference sequence). The CDR3 length is 13 residues. Deletions cut 8 bases from V and 0 bases from J, with 7 bases between. CDR3 bases: TGTGCCAGCGGAGGGGCGAACACCGGGGAGCTGTTTTTT. It yields the protein CASGGANTGELFF.

This chain uses TRBV27 with TRBJ2-5; weak D call: TRBD1 (5 bases). Germline CDR1 MNHEY, CDR2 SMNVEV (reference sequence). Trimming took off 3 bases at V and 4 bases at J, with 15 bases between the two ends. This CDR3 has 15 residues. CDR3 amino acids: CASSFWQGDRETQYF. Written as DNA, the CDR3 is TGTGCCAGCAGTTTCTGGCAAGGGGATCGAGAGACCCAGTACTTC.

Details on this clone: The limits of the CDR3 on the DNA are not certain, so only TCRdb's listed CDR3 is given. This chain connects TRBV5-8 to TRBJ2-3; the table gives TRBD2 as D, unverified against the DNA. Germline CDR1 SGHTS, CDR2 YDEGEE. The CDR3 numbers 16 amino acids, ends counted. This chain's CDR3 is CASSHFGKISGDTQYF.

J is TRBJ1-2 and V is TRBV5-5; 8 bases map to TRBD1. This CDR3 has 17 amino acids. J lost 1 base, V lost 4 bases, and 12 bases had no gene match. Germline V CDR1 and CDR2: SGHKS, YYEKEE (reference sequence). CDR3 DNA sequence: TGTGCCAGCAGCCTAAGGGTGGGACAGGTTAATAACTATGGCTACACCTTC. Its protein product is CASSLRVGQVNNYGYTF.

For the CDR3, the DNA is TGTGCCAGCACGTCACGGGGCTACGAGCAGTACTTC. Protein: CASTSRGYEQYF. V gene TRBV28 combines with J gene TRBJ2-7; a possible D gene is TRBD2 (5 bases). The V end lost 7 bases, the J end lost 3 bases, and 10 bases lay between the germline ends. The CDR3 loop spans 12 amino acids. Germline CDR1 MDHEN, CDR2 SYDVKM.

This clone was observed once. V and J are TRBV27 and TRBJ2-5; 7 bases fit TRBD2. The CDR3 contains 15 residues. CDR1 is MNHEY and CDR2 is SMNVEV in the germline V gene (reference sequence). V lost 0 bases, J lost 2 bases, and 3 bases stayed unmatched. CDR3 protein: CASSLSVGGQETQYF. DNA of the CDR3: TGTGCCAGCAGTTTATCGGTGGGGGGGCAAGAGACCCAGTACTTC.

This sequence joins TRBV30 and TRBJ2-5; 9 bases are shared with TRBD2. The CDR3 consists of 14 residues. Germline V lookup: CDR1 GTSNPN, CDR2 SVGIG (reference sequence). V trimming: 2 bases; J trimming: 4 bases; junction bases outside the gene matches: 5. CDR3 sequence: CAWSPGREGETQYF. The CDR3, as DNA: TGTGCCTGGAGTCCAGGGCGGGAGGGAGAGACCCAGTACTTC.

The table lists this clone with a count of one. In DNA, the CDR3 is TGTGCCAGCAGTTTAGACAGGGCCCACTACACCTTC. Amino acids: CASSLDRAHYTF. V gene TRBV7-3 combines with J gene TRBJ1-2; 7 positions match TRBD1. The CDR3 length is 12 residues. Germline trimming cut 6 bases from V and 10 bases from J; bases unmatched to any gene: 8. The germline V gene has CDR1 SGHTA and CDR2 FQGTGA.

The V gene is TRBV4-3, the J gene TRBJ2-5, with D tentatively TRBD1 (6 bases). The V gene lost 3 bases and the J gene lost 3 bases, with 14 bases spanning the gap. The CDR3 spans 15 residues. Germline CDR1 is LGHNA and CDR2 is YSLEER. The CDR3 DNA follows: TGCGCCAGCAGCCACGGTACAGGGAGTAAAGAGACCCAGTACTTC. Translation gives CASSHGTGSKETQYF.